This passage covers 20 T cell receptor beta chains from one sample sequenced in a study of CD8+CD57+ T cells in acquired aplastic anemia. TCR beta VDJ and CDR3 profiling used genomic DNA as template. TCRdb re-derived calls from the reads in MiXCR, one entry per CDR3 protein. The data contain fewer than 200,000 distinct CDR3 sequences, about three fifths of them singletons. The sample taken for sequencing was sorted CD4+, CD8+, or CD8+CD57+ T cells (not recorded which) from PBMCs. Receptors originate from a human donor in good health.

The chain couples TRBV10-1 to TRBJ2-7, with D maybe TRBD2 (7 bases). Trimming stripped 3 bases from V and 7 bases from J, with 16 bases between. The CDR3 has 14 amino acids. From germline, CDR1 is WNHNN and CDR2 SYGVQD (reference sequence). The CDR3 DNA reads TGCGCCAGCAGTGACTTGACTAGCCAGGGGGAGCAGTACTTC. It translates to CASSDLTSQGEQYF.

The chain links TRBV10-3 to TRBJ2-7; D may match TRBD1 or TRBD2 (5 bases each). The CDR3 is made up of 14 amino acids. Trimming cost V 6 bases and J 0 bases, with 12 bases left between them. Per germline, CDR1 ENHRY and CDR2 SYGVKD. The CDR3 nucleotides read TGTGCCATCAGGACCGGGACGGACTCCTACGAGCAGTACTTC. Translated, it gives CAIRTGTDSYEQYF.

This chain uses TRBV9 with TRBJ2-5, with unresolved D. The CDR3 covers 15 residues. The ends were cut back, 5 bases at V and 2 bases at J, with 16 bases in the middle. Looked up from germline, CDR1 is SGDLS and CDR2 is YYNGEE. CDR3 sequence (DNA): TGTGCCAGCAGTCTAATGGGCCCCTCTCAAGAGACCCAGTACTTC. Its protein is CASSLMGPSQETQYF.

The CDR3 DNA follows: TGCAGAACGGACAGCCTCTATGGCTACACCTTC. It encodes CRTDSLYGYTF. The V and J genes are TRBV20-1 and TRBJ1-2; a possible D gene is TRBD1 (6 bases). CDR1 is DFQATT and CDR2 is SNEGSKA in the germline V gene (reference sequence). The CDR3 extends over 11 amino acids.

In the case of this clonotype: A much larger clone lies one base from this, so it may be a read error. This chain uses TRBV7-9 with TRBJ2-2; a weak D match, TRBD2 (7 bases). CDR1 SEHNR and CDR2 FQNEAQ come from the germline V gene (reference sequence). CDR3 length equals 15 residues. Trimming shortened V by 8 bases and J by 5 bases, and 18 bases separated the two germline ends. This CDR3 is CASGPPGEGTGELFF. CDR3 bases: TGTGCCAGCGGACCCCCAGGGGAGGGAACCGGGGAGCTGTTTTTT.

This clonotype was seen only a few times. It may be a read error: a sequence one base away is much more abundant. J is TRBJ2-5 and V is TRBV5-1; TRBD2 might be the D (5 bases). This CDR3 spans 16 amino acids. Germline CDR1 and CDR2: SGHRS and YFSETQ. CDR3 sequence (DNA): TGCGCCGGCAGCGCCGCCAGGACGGTCGGGGAAGAGACCCAGTACTTC. Translating it yields CAGSAARTVGEETQYF.

The chain uses TRBV25-1 and TRBJ2-7, with D perhaps matching TRBD2 (5 bases). Germline loops: CDR1 MGHDK, CDR2 SYGVNS. The CDR3 loop spans 16 amino acids. Trimming took 1 base from V and 5 from J, leaving 18 bases between them. CDR3 region: CASSELVGAASDEQYF. The CDR3 nucleotides read TGTGCCAGCAGTGAATTGGTAGGAGCGGCTTCCGACGAGCAGTACTTC.

The chain recombines TRBV10-1 with TRBJ1-1; D is unclear. Per the germline V gene, CDR1 is WNHNN and CDR2 is SYGVQD (reference sequence). Deletions cut 3 bases from V and 1 base from J, with 9 bases between. The CDR3 totals 14 residues. DNA of the CDR3: TGCGCCAGCAGTGAAAGGCTGAGGAACACTGAAGCTTTCTTT. Protein product: CASSERLRNTEAFF.

The chain carries TRBV7-3 and TRBJ2-7; no reliable D call. Germline assignment: CDR1 SGHTA and CDR2 FQGTGA. CDR3 size: 13 residues. V lost 5 bases, J lost 4 bases, and 12 bases lay in between. Here the CDR3 reads CASSPQTGYEQYF. The CDR3 DNA reads as TGTGCCAGCAGCCCCCAGACCGGGTACGAGCAGTACTTC. The entire variable domain, with the rest obtained from reference TRBV7-3 and TRBJ2-7, is as follows: GAGVSQTPSNKVTEKGKYVELRCDPISGHTALYWYRQSLGQGPEFLIYFQGTGAADDSGLPNDRFFAVRPEGSVSTLKIQRTERGDSAVYLCASSPQTGYEQYFGPGTRLTVT.

This clonotype was seen repeatedly, ten times or more. The rearrangement uses TRBV4-1 and TRBJ1-1; D is unresolved. CDR1 is MGHRA, CDR2 YSYEKL, per germline. There are 15 residues in the CDR3. With 0 bases removed from V and 1 base from J, the gap between germline ends came to 9 bases. CDR3 sequence (DNA): TGCGCCAGCAGCCAAGAGTACAGAAAGAACACTGAAGCTTTCTTT. It encodes CASSQEYRKNTEAFF.

This clonotype appeared a few times. V usage is TRBV10-3 and J usage is TRBJ2-2; TRBD2 is a possible D gene (6 bases). The CDR3 has 14 residues. Germline assignment: CDR1 ENHRY and CDR2 SYGVKD. Trimming pared 4 bases from V and 4 bases from J, leaving 10 bases between. The CDR3 region has the DNA TGTGCCATCAGTGCGACTAGTTTCACCGGGGAGCTGTTTTTT. Protein: CAISATSFTGELFF.

The genes are TRBV9 and TRBJ2-7; 8 positions match TRBD2. V was clipped by 3 bases and J by 4 bases; unmatched bases: 6. This CDR3 region has 14 residues. CDR1 SGDLS and CDR2 YYNGEE come from the germline V gene. CDR3 protein: CASSAGTSSYEQYF. The CDR3 DNA reads as TGTGCCAGCAGCGCCGGGACTAGTTCTTACGAGCAGTACTTC.

The chain combines TRBV5-4 with TRBJ2-7; 9 bases are a match to TRBD2. The trim removed 0 bases at V and 5 bases at J, leaving 0 bases unmatched. The CDR3 is 13 amino acids. The germline CDR1 and CDR2 sequences are SGHNT and YYREEE (reference sequence). The CDR3 DNA follows: TGTGCCAGCAGCTTGGGCGGGAGGGACGAGCAGTACTTC. Its protein is CASSLGGRDEQYF.

This clonotype was seen a handful of times. This chain joins TRBV12-3 or TRBV12-4 and TRBJ2-1; 8 bases are shared with TRBD1. The ends lost 5 bases at V and 7 bases at J; junction bases unmatched: 10. The CDR3 extends over 15 amino acids. Here the CDR3 reads CASSAGGAGENEQFF. The CDR3 DNA sequence: TGTGCCAGCAGTGCAGGGGGCGCCGGAGAAAATGAGCAGTTCTTC.

V is TRBV24-1 and J is TRBJ2-1; 9 bases fit TRBD1. The J segment lost 4 bases and the V segment lost 1 base, leaving 4 bases of the junction unmatched. The CDR3 contains 16 residues. Germline V gene data show CDR1 as KGHDR and CDR2 as SFDVKD. The CDR3 here is CATSDLGTGQYNEQFF. The CDR3 DNA sequence: TGTGCCACCAGTGATTTAGGGACAGGGCAGTACAATGAGCAGTTCTTC.

J is TRBJ1-5 and V is TRBV19; D is perhaps TRBD1 (6 bases). Germline V gives CDR1 LNHDA, CDR2 SQIVND (reference sequence). This CDR3 spans 13 amino acids. V was trimmed by 2 bases and J by 11 bases, leaving 13 bases between them. The CDR3 protein is CASSISDPGAQHF. The CDR3 coding sequence is TGTGCCAGTAGTATATCGGACCCAGGGGCCCAGCATTTT.

This rearrangement joins TRBV11-2 to TRBJ2-7; D not certain. CDR1 and CDR2 from the germline V gene are SGHAT and FQNNGV. The V end lost 5 bases, the J end lost 4 bases, and 9 bases lay between the germline ends. The CDR3 is made up of 12 amino acids. The CDR3 DNA is TGTGCCAGCAGCAGGTATGGGTACGAGCAGTACTTC. Its translation is CASSRYGYEQYF. The full variable domain, its missing parts supplied by reference TRBV11-2 and TRBJ2-7, is EAGVAQSPRYKIIEKRQSVAFWCNPISGHATLYWYQQILGQGPKLLIQFQNNGVVDDSQLPKDRFSAERLKGVDSTLKIQPAKLEDSAVYLCASSRYGYEQYFGPGTRLTVT.

The chain combines TRBV24-1 with TRBJ2-3, with 7 bases identical to TRBD1. The V gene end was trimmed by 11 bases and the J gene end by 0 bases; junction bases not matched to a gene: 7. The CDR3 spans 14 residues. CDR1 and CDR2 from the germline V gene are KGHDR and SFDVKD. The CDR3 nucleotides read TGTGCCAGTGGACCGGGACAGAGCACAGATACGCAGTATTTT. This codes for CASGPGQSTDTQYF.

J is TRBJ2-7 and V is TRBV15; 9 nucleotides align to TRBD1. This CDR3 has 14 residues. V trimming: 4 bases; J trimming: 7 bases; junction bases outside the gene matches: 8. From germline, CDR1 is LNHNV and CDR2 YYDKDF (reference sequence). CDR3 amino acids: CATSIRDRVWEQYF. CDR3 DNA sequence: TGTGCCACCAGCATCCGGGACAGGGTTTGGGAGCAGTACTTC.

In its sample, this clonotype was seen many times. The gene calls are TRBV9 and TRBJ1-1; no reliable D call. The V and J ends lost 4 bases and 4 bases respectively, with 8 bases between them. The CDR3 spans 12 residues. Germline-derived CDR1 and CDR2 are SGDLS and YYNGEE. CDR3 DNA: TGTGCCAGCAGCATGGAGGGCACTGAAGCTTTCTTT. Its translation is CASSMEGTEAFF. Supplemented by reference TRBV9 and TRBJ1-1, the full variable domain reads DSGVTQTPKHLITATGQRVTLRCSPRSGDLSVYWYQQSLDQGLQFLIQYYNGEERAKGNILERFSAQQFPDLHSELNLSSLELGDSALYFCASSMEGTEAFFGQGTRLTVV.